This T cell receptor beta chain was sequenced for a study of technical replicates of blood from several donors. V was cut by 2 bases and J by 2 bases, with 7 bases left in between. In germline, CDR1 is SGHRS, CDR2 YFSETQ. This CDR3 has 13 residues. Assay used: immunoSEQ multiplex PCR; TCRdb lists only in-frame clones, some missing. The data hold approximately 6,900 clones, with approximately 95% observed a single time. This receptor was identified in a human donor in good health. Source material: PBMCs. The chain is built from TRBV5-1 and TRBJ1-2; D remains unclear. The CDR3 region is CASSLVQNYGYTF. In DNA, the CDR3 is TGCGCCAGCAGCTTAGTACAAAACTATGGCTACACCTTC.